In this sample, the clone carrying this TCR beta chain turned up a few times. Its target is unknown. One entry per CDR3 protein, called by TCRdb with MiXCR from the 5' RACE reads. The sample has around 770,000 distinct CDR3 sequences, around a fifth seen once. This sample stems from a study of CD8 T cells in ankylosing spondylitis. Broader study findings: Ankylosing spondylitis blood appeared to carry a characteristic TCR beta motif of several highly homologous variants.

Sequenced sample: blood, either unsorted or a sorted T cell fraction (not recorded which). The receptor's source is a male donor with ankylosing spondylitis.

DNA for the CDR3: TGTGCCAGCAGCTTACACGACGGAGTAGGTGAAAAACTGTTTTTT. Translating it yields CASSLHDGVGEKLFF. The V gene is TRBV7-6, the J gene TRBJ1-4; D is uncertain. The CDR3 has 15 residues. Germline V gene sequence: CDR1 SGHVS, CDR2 FNYEAQ. V lost 2 bases and J lost 7, with 14 bases in between.